This T cell receptor (beta chain) was identified during a study of Ad26.COV2.S vaccination and SARS-CoV-2 variants. At the level of the study: The donor belonged to the COV1001 Ad26.COV2.S trial arm. Intramuscularly, Ad26.COV2.S was given either once or twice, 56 days apart.

Study-level results: Vaccine and placebo groups showed comparable non-spike TCR breadth. Reportedly, spike-specific CD8+ and CD4+ T cell responses achieved substantial breadth once vaccination had taken place.

Measured with immunoSEQ multiplex PCR; TCRdb has only the in-frame clones, and not every one. The sample lists around 450,000 clones, roughly 90% occurring once. This CDR3 has 12 amino acids. CDR1 SEHNR and CDR2 FQNEAQ come from the germline V gene (reference sequence). V shed 1 base and J shed 11 bases, with 11 bases lying between them. As for treatment: some 20 received Ad26.COV2.S at low or high dose, single or two shots; about 5 received placebo; per-sample allocation not given. At day 63 after the first vaccine or placebo injection, samples were drawn. Turning to this clone: Its antigen is currently unknown.

Source: peripheral blood, taken in a trial of Ad26.COV2.S vaccine versus placebo. The chain is built from TRBV7-9 and TRBJ1-1; D unclear. This receptor was obtained from a person between 18 and 65 years old who received the Ad26.COV2.S COVID-19 vaccine or a placebo. The CDR3 loop is CASSLGGRAAFF. In DNA form, the CDR3 reads TGTGCCAGCAGCTTAGGTGGAAGGGCTGCTTTCTTT.